This T cell receptor beta chain stems from a study of cytomegalovirus exposure and HLA in healthy donors. Study background: A prior analysis found 90 million to 120 million unique TCR beta sequences from 170 million or so T cells.

Looked up from germline, CDR1 is SGDLS and CDR2 is YYNGEE. There are 15 residues in the CDR3. V dropped 5 bases and J dropped 7; count of bases not matched to a gene: 9. PCR involved 60 Vbeta and 13 Jbeta primers. Measured with immunoSEQ multiplex PCR; TCRdb has only the in-frame clones, and not every one. The table lists 90,000 to 150,000 clones, less than 80% of them singletons. The material sequenced was PBMCs. This receptor was taken from a woman aged 45 to 65 in good health and CMV-seropositive. The gene calls are TRBV9 and TRBJ1-6, with 7 bases lining up with TRBD1. In DNA form, the CDR3 reads TGTGCCAGCAGGCTGACCGGGACAGAAAATTCACCCCTCCACTTT. Translated, it gives CASRLTGTENSPLHF.